The source of this T cell receptor beta chain is a study of response to subunit inactivated influenza vaccine. General study findings and limits: The authors suggested that every seasonal influenza vaccination recruits few new T cells.

Concerning this clonotype: The antigen is unknown.

Germline lookup yields CDR1 SQVTM and CDR2 ANQGSEA. This CDR3 is built from 14 residues. Trimming took 6 bases from V and 1 from J, leaving 14 bases between them. TCRdb redid the calling of the RT-PCR reads with MiXCR, one entry per CDR3 protein. The data contain approximately 570,000 distinct CDR3 sequences, around 8% of them singletons. This chain links TRBV29-1 with TRBJ2-3; the D is unclear. The sequence was obtained from a man aged 50 to 69 who received an inactivated influenza vaccine. This specimen was PBMCs from blood, taken about 23 months after vaccination. The CDR3 region has the DNA TGCAGCGTGATGGACCCGCTCGGCACAGATACGCAGTATTTT. Translating gives CSVMDPLGTDTQYF.